The following is a T cell receptor (beta chain) sequence with its context. The sample belongs to a study of blood T cell repertoires in COVID-19. Overall study: Samples taken during acute and convalescent COVID-19 were collected in the United States, Italy and Spain. Sample material is recorded as cDNA or gDNA derived from T cells, B-cell-depleted T cells, or PBMCs.

Original methodology: The assay estimated nucleated cells by amplifying reference gene primers. Data came from immunoSEQ multiplex PCR; TCRdb stores just in-frame clones and leaves some out. That table is the source of V, J and clone size, and D and trimming were worked out from the DNA. The sample contains approximately 170,000 clones, around four fifths of which appear only once. Germline V lookup: CDR1 GTSNPN, CDR2 SVGIG (reference sequence). The CDR3 sequence is 12 residues long. V lost 3 bases and J 6 bases, leaving 12 bases between the germline ends. The chain links TRBV30 to TRBJ2-7; a possible D gene is TRBD1 (5 bases). This clonotype was sampled from a man aged 70-80 years who had recovered from COVID-19. The source material was peripheral blood. The CDR3 DNA sequence: TGTGCCTGGAGGAGTCAGGGTGGCGAGCAGTACTTC. Translation: CAWRSQGGEQYF. The complete variable domain, with remaining parts taken from reference TRBV30 and TRBJ2-7, reads SQTIHQWPATLVQPVGSPLSLECTVEGTSNPNLYWYRQAAGRGLQLLFYSVGIGQISSEVPQNLSASRPQDRQFILSSKKLLLSDSGFYLCAWRSQGGEQYFGPGTRLTVT.